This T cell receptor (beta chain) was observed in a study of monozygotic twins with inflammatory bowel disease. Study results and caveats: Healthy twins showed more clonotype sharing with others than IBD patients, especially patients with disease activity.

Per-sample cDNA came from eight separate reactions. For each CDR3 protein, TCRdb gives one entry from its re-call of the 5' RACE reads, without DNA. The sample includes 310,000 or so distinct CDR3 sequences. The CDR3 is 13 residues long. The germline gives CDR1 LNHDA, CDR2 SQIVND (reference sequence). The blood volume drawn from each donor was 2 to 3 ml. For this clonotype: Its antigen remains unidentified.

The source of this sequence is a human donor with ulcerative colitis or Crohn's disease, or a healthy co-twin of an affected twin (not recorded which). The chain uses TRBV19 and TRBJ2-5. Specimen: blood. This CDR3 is CASSVQVQETQYF.